A single sample gave rise to the 25 T cell receptor beta chains below, sequenced in a study of OX40 agonist ivuxolimab in advanced cancers. The library was built by means of the immunoSEQ multiplex PCR assay. TCRdb's version of the immuneACCESS table is confined to in-frame rearrangements and falls short of the full clone set. An unresolved V gene accounts for under half of the shortfall where checked; the remainder is of unknown origin. In this sample the table shows around 22,000 clones, almost 85% of which occur a single time. Roughly 30% of the sample belongs to the ten largest clones. The sample was CD4+ or CD8+ T cells sorted from blood, taken in a trial of the OX40 agonist ivuxolimab. The source of these receptors is an adult with an advanced solid tumor such as melanoma, head and neck, liver or kidney cancer.

The chain uses TRBV6-1 and TRBJ1-1; 7 nucleotides align to TRBD1. The CDR3 sequence is 13 residues long. V lost 2 bases to trimming and J lost 8 bases; unmatched junction nucleotides: 5. CDR1 and CDR2 (germline): MNHNS, SASEGT. The CDR3 nucleotides read TGTGCCAGCAGTGAAATTCCGGACAGGGAAGCTTTCTTT. This gives the protein CASSEIPDREAFF.

The V call is TRBV6-5, the J call TRBJ2-1, with 8 bases fitting TRBD1. Germline loops: CDR1 MNHEY, CDR2 SVGAGI. The CDR3 has 14 amino acids. After removal of 2 bases from V and 8 bases from J, the junction contained 5 bases not matched to a gene. CDR3 residues: CASSYGTGGDEQFF. Written as DNA, the CDR3 is TGTGCCAGCAGTTACGGGACAGGAGGGGATGAGCAGTTCTTC.

V usage is TRBV7-9 and J usage is TRBJ2-1; D is uncertain. This CDR3 is built from 13 residues. V lost 5 bases to trimming and J lost 2 bases, with 7 bases between them. Germline V gene lookup returns CDR1 SEHNR and CDR2 FQNEAQ (reference sequence). CDR3: CASSLTTYNEQFF. CDR3 sequence (DNA): TGTGCCAGCAGCCTCACTACCTACAATGAGCAGTTCTTC.

This rearrangement joins TRBV7-2 to TRBJ2-1, with 7 positions matching TRBD1. CDR1 and CDR2 from the germline V gene are SGHTA and FQGNSA. V gave up 6 bases and J gave up 5 bases; unmatched junction bases: 4. The CDR3 contains 13 residues. The DNA of the CDR3 is TGTGCCAGCAGGAACACAGGGGACAATGAGCAGTTCTTC. It translates to CASRNTGDNEQFF.

The V call is TRBV9, the J call TRBJ2-5; TRBD2 aligns across 12 bases. The CDR3 is 16 residues long. CDR1 is SGDLS and CDR2 is YYNGEE in the germline V gene. Trimming at V came to 8 bases and at J to 3 bases, leaving 11 bases not matched to a gene. The DNA for the CDR3 is TGTGCCAGTGGGTTTCCCAGGACTAGCGGGGAAGAGACCCAGTACTTC. This translates into CASGFPRTSGEETQYF.

This chain links TRBV7-9 with TRBJ2-7; 11 bases match TRBD2. The CDR3 has 16 amino acids. Trimming removed 5 bases from V and 2 bases from J; junction bases left unmatched: 8. Germline lookup yields CDR1 SEHNR and CDR2 FQNEAQ (reference sequence). The CDR3 region has the DNA TGTGCCAGCAGCGAGGGGCTAGCGGGAGGTACCTACGAGCAGTACTTC. Its protein is CASSEGLAGGTYEQYF.

This clone was observed a few times. The gene calls are TRBV12-5 and TRBJ2-5, with D perhaps matching TRBD1 (7 bases). Trimming cost V 6 bases and J 5 bases, with 19 bases left between them. This CDR3 region has 15 residues. Germline CDR1 is LGHNT and CDR2 is FRNRAP. The CDR3 DNA follows: TGTGCTAGTGGCCCGGGACAGAATGCGGGGGAGACCCAGTACTTC. Amino acid sequence: CASGPGQNAGETQYF.

The chain links TRBV30 to TRBJ1-2, with 10 positions matching TRBD1. V was pared by 5 bases and J by 2 bases, with 5 bases of the junction left unmatched. Germline CDR1 and CDR2: GTSNPN and SVGIG (reference sequence). The CDR3 is 14 residues long. The CDR3 here is CAWGRTGGNYGYTF. The CDR3 DNA sequence: TGTGCCTGGGGAAGGACAGGGGGGAACTATGGCTACACCTTC.

V and J are TRBV7-9 and TRBJ1-2, with 8 positions matching TRBD1. The trim removed 6 bases at V and 4 bases at J, leaving 10 bases unmatched. Germline V gene sequence: CDR1 SEHNR, CDR2 FQNEAQ (reference sequence). The CDR3 totals 15 residues. Written as DNA, the CDR3 is TGTGCCAGCAGTTCTGGCCAGGGGGCACCCTATGGCTACACCTTC. This gives the protein CASSSGQGAPYGYTF.

V gene TRBV11-2 combines with J gene TRBJ2-5, with unresolved D. The J call is doubtful: the DNA matches TRBJ2-7 better. The CDR3 loop spans 13 amino acids. From germline, CDR1 is SGHAT and CDR2 FQNNGV. The chain's CDR3 is CASSPTGAYEQYF. CDR3 DNA: TGTGCCAGCAGCCCGACCGGTGCCTACGAGCAGTACTTC.

The V call is TRBV6-1, the J call TRBJ1-5; 10 bases map to TRBD1. V was clipped by 0 bases and J by 7 bases; unmatched bases: 6. CDR1 is MNHNS and CDR2 is SASEGT in the germline V gene. CDR3 length: 16 residues. CDR3 in DNA: TGTGCCAGCAGTGAAGCGCAGTGGACAGGGGGGCAGCCCCAGCATTTT. It codes for CASSEAQWTGGQPQHF.

The V and J genes are TRBV11-2 and TRBJ2-5; 8 bases map to TRBD2. CDR3 length equals 14 residues. The ends lost 3 bases at V and 5 bases at J; junction bases unmatched: 5. The V gene's germline CDR1 is SGHAT and CDR2 FQNNGV. CDR3: CASSFGGGPETQYF. The CDR3 DNA reads TGTGCCAGCAGCTTCGGGGGGGGCCCGGAGACCCAGTACTTC.

The V and J genes are TRBV7-8 and TRBJ1-5; unclear D gene. With 0 bases removed from V and 13 bases from J, the gap between germline ends came to 10 bases. Per germline, CDR1 SGHVS and CDR2 FQNEAQ. This CDR3 contains 12 residues. For the CDR3, the DNA is TGTGCCAGCAGCTTAGCCGGCGAGAAGCAGCATTTT. Amino acids: CASSLAGEKQHF. Using reference TRBV7-8 and TRBJ1-5 for the parts outside the CDR3, the full variable domain is GAGVSQSPRYKVAKRGQDVALRCDPISGHVSLFWYQQALGQGPEFLTYFQNEAQLDKSGLPSDRFFAERPEGSVSTLKIQRTQQEDSAVYLCASSLAGEKQHFGDGTRLSIL.

V gene TRBV9 combines with J gene TRBJ2-3; the match to TRBD2 covers 8 bases. J gave up 4 bases and V 3 bases, and 7 bases lay outside the gene matches. The CDR3 consists of 15 residues. Germline CDR1 reads SGDLS; CDR2 reads YYNGEE. CDR3 protein: CASSESGGTADTQYF. DNA for the CDR3: TGTGCCAGCAGCGAATCGGGAGGGACGGCAGATACGCAGTATTTT.

The J gene is TRBJ1-5, the V gene TRBV28; TRBD1 might be the D (6 bases). The V gene's germline CDR1 is MDHEN and CDR2 SYDVKM. This CDR3 has 15 amino acids. With 3 bases removed from V and 7 bases from J, the gap between germline ends came to 16 bases. The DNA for the CDR3 is TGTGCCAGCAGTTTTGGGCAGGGGATTAGGCAGCCCCAGCATTTT. Protein: CASSFGQGIRQPQHF.

The V call is TRBV11-2, the J call TRBJ2-1; 9 positions agree with TRBD2. The CDR3 extends over 14 amino acids. Germline V gene sequence: CDR1 SGHAT, CDR2 FQNNGV. V lost 4 bases, J lost 9 bases, and 7 bases stayed unmatched. The CDR3 sequence: CASSSRARGGEQFF. DNA for the CDR3: TGTGCCAGCAGCTCCAGGGCGCGGGGGGGTGAGCAGTTCTTC.

DNA for the CDR3: TGTGCCAGCAGTGATCCGGCTAGCCAAGGGGGGGAGCAGTTCTTC. This encodes CASSDPASQGGEQFF. This sequence joins TRBV2 and TRBJ2-1, with D perhaps assigned TRBD1 or TRBD2 (6 bases each). Germline V lookup: CDR1 SNHLY, CDR2 FYNNEI. CDR3 size: 15 residues. V lost 3 bases and J 10 bases, leaving 19 bases between the germline ends.

The chain has TRBV6-5 and TRBJ1-5; D gene uncertain. V lost 6 bases, J lost 6 bases, and 15 bases lay in between. Per the germline V gene, CDR1 is MNHEY and CDR2 is SVGAGI. CDR3 length: 14 residues. CDR3 loop: CASRRGRVGQPQHF. CDR3 nucleotide sequence: TGTGCCAGCAGGCGGGGAAGAGTAGGTCAGCCCCAGCATTTT.

This chain uses TRBV7-9 with TRBJ2-7; TRBD1 matches at 9 bases. There are 14 residues in the CDR3. The trim removed 0 bases at V and 3 bases at J, leaving 0 bases unmatched. Germline V CDR1 and CDR2: SEHNR, FQNEAQ (reference sequence). In DNA, the CDR3 is TGTGCCAGCAGCTTAGCGGGACAGGGCTACGAGCAGTACTTC. Protein: CASSLAGQGYEQYF.

This chain uses TRBV5-1 with TRBJ1-5; D remains unclear. The ends were cut back, 0 bases at V and 2 bases at J, with 9 bases in the middle. This CDR3 region has 15 residues. In germline, CDR1 is SGHRS, CDR2 YFSETQ. This chain's CDR3 is CASSLVGSGNQPQHF. The CDR3 bases are TGCGCCAGCAGCTTGGTTGGCAGCGGCAATCAGCCCCAGCATTTT.

The V and J genes are TRBV6-5 and TRBJ2-1; D gene uncertain. V shed 4 bases and J shed 6 bases, with 7 bases lying between them. Per the germline V gene, CDR1 is MNHEY and CDR2 is SVGAGI. The CDR3 is 12 residues long. The CDR3 loop is CASSSSINEQFF. CDR3 DNA: TGTGCCAGCAGTTCCTCGATCAATGAGCAGTTCTTC.

CDR3 DNA: TGTGCCAGCTCACCACCGGCAGGGGGCTATCTAGCGCGATACAATGAGCAGTTCTTC. It specifies CASSPPAGGYLARYNEQFF. This rearrangement joins TRBV18 to TRBJ2-1; 8 bases are a match to TRBD1. Unmatched junction bases numbered 14, after V lost 0 bases and J lost 4 bases. Germline CDR1 reads KGHSH; CDR2 reads LQKENI. The CDR3 has 19 residues.

This clone appeared once. The chain recombines TRBV4-1 with TRBJ2-5; TRBD2 aligns across 9 bases. V was pared by 4 bases and J by 5 bases, with 8 bases of the junction left unmatched. The CDR3 length is 15 residues. The germline gives CDR1 MGHRA, CDR2 YSYEKL. CDR3 amino acids: CASSPLAGVWETQYF. CDR3 bases: TGCGCCAGCAGCCCTTTAGCGGGAGTATGGGAGACCCAGTACTTC.

This sequence joins TRBV27 and TRBJ2-7; no definite D call. The CDR3 length is 14 residues. Germline CDR1 is MNHEY and CDR2 is SMNVEV (reference sequence). Trimming left V 3 bases short and J 2 bases short, with 11 bases between. CDR3 residues: CASSLIGTAYEQYF. The CDR3 DNA follows: TGTGCCAGCAGTTTGATCGGAACCGCCTACGAGCAGTACTTC.

V is TRBV30 and J is TRBJ2-7; tentatively, D is TRBD1 or TRBD2 (5 bases each). Per the germline V gene, CDR1 is GTSNPN and CDR2 is SVGIG (reference sequence). Trimming pared 1 base from V and 4 bases from J, leaving 11 bases between. The CDR3 loop spans 13 amino acids. The chain's CDR3 is CAWSEGSSYEQYF. In nucleotides, the CDR3 is TGTGCCTGGAGTGAGGGGAGCAGTTACGAGCAGTACTTC.